This T cell receptor (beta chain) was found in a study of blood T cell repertoires in COVID-19. Study-level information: Samples of COVID-19 (acute and convalescent) were obtained from the United States, Italy and Spain. Sample material is recorded as cDNA or gDNA derived from T cells, B-cell-depleted T cells, or PBMCs.

Of note for this clone: Germline is not matched at one junction end, which may reflect a read error.

Methods used by the authors: The authors estimated nucleated cell counts from reference gene primer amplification. Measured with immunoSEQ multiplex PCR; TCRdb has only the in-frame clones, and not every one. Clone size and V and J calls were adopted from that table, with D and trimming inferred from the DNA. The data hold roughly 220,000 clones, with approximately 80% observed a single time. The TCR was taken from a woman aged 40 to 50 who had recovered from COVID-19. Specimen: peripheral blood.

The CDR3: CARSLALAGGEETQYF. The CDR3 coding sequence is TGCGCCCGCAGCTTGGCGCTAGCGGGGGGGGAAGAGACCCAGTACTTC. This chain joins TRBV5-1 and TRBJ2-5, with 12 bases lining up with TRBD2. The length of the CDR3 is 16 residues. CDR1 and CDR2 (germline): SGHRS, YFSETQ.